This T cell receptor (beta chain) appears in the sequencing data of a study of blood T cells in healthy people across ages (dated by TCRdb to the mid-2010s). Some background on the complete study: In model experiments, template switching captured roughly one uniquely barcoded TCR beta cDNA molecule for every two T cells. Using deep sequencing normalized with unique cDNA molecular identifiers, the study measured how TCR beta repertoire diversity changes with age. The donors were split into four age groups: young (average 16 years), middle-aged (39), aged (approximately 60) and long-lived (roughly 86). To avoid experimental bias, donors of different ages were spread randomly across the sequencing lanes. For two donors (one aged 18 to 30 and one aged 80 or older), the study analyzed two additional independent replicas of 1 million unique cDNA reads from the same blood draw.

The paper's findings and limits, for the study overall: There was a strong correlation between observed TCR beta diversity and the percentage of naive T cells measured by flow cytometry. Since profiling was done on bulk unsorted PBMCs, naive and antigen-experienced compartments could not be conclusively compared. Estimates of total diversity based on one million sequenced T cells were regarded as lower bounds and as underestimates. Compared with the aged group, the long-lived group had more naive CD4+ T cells, fewer expanded clones and increased TCR diversity, suggesting age selection. Because the CMV infection status of the donors was unknown, age-related changes in expanded clonotypes may potentially have been confounded. Observed TCR beta diversity per million T cells fell roughly linearly with age, and a significant reduction was already apparent by age around 40.

The roughly 39 donors, aged about 6 to 100 years, were systemically healthy Caucasian individuals from Russia. Around 9.8 milliliters of peripheral blood were collected from each donor into EDTA-treated Vacutainer tubes. Ficoll-Paque density-gradient centrifugation was used to isolate PBMCs, with at least 7 million obtained per sample. Total RNA was extracted from PBMCs with Trizol reagent, with at least 5 micrograms obtained per sample. For every donor, flow cytometry on a PBMC aliquot measured the percentage of naive CD45RAhigh/CD27high T cells. This clonotype was seen a few times. Its antigen target is currently unknown. Base qualities are not at hand, and no much larger clone is one base apart. The CDR3 covers 14 residues, taking in both the cysteine and the phenylalanine. The only DNA kept is the CDR3, 42 bases in frame from the first base. For CDR1 and CDR2, the germline V gene lists SGHRS and YFSETQ. V has 6 bases trimmed and J has 2 bases trimmed; junction bases matching no gene number 8.

The library was produced with 5' RACE. TCRdb shows the sequencer as Illumina HiSeq 2500. A second PCR of about 7 to 12 cycles was run with a J-beta primer mix and a sample-barcoded 5' primer. Each TCR beta cDNA molecule received a unique molecular identifier from a template-switch 5' adaptor carrying 12 random nucleotides. Each sample yielded at least 2.5 million CDR3-containing paired-end reads. All of the RNA was converted into first-strand cDNA using the Mint cDNA synthesis kit, with a TRBC-specific oligonucleotide serving as the primer. Following uracil-DNA glycosylase treatment, a first 18-cycle PCR with universal primers M1SS and BC2_uni_R was performed on all cDNA. The study's processing was this. Normalization of each sample was performed by random selection of 1 million high-quality reads, each carrying a distinct molecular identifier. Reads with shared molecular identifiers were discarded instead of being binned into consensus sequences. MiTCR, with a Q25 quality threshold and the strictest error-elimination algorithm, was used for CDR3 identification, clonotype clustering and error correction. A nonparametric unseen species model with Euler transformation was used to estimate a lower bound on total TCR beta diversity. In-frame beta chains were kept once TCRdb had trimmed the public reads at Q25 with fastp and called clones with MiXCR. A single entry per CDR3 protein holds the most common genes and DNA from its merged rows. TCRdb, rather than the study authors, made the V and J calls. This sample lists about 730,000 distinct CDR3 sequences; 43% were detected once. The ten largest clones add up to more than 20% of the sample.

Sequenced input: blood. The chain couples TRBV5-1 to TRBJ2-7, and 7 bases in between align with TRBD1. This sequence originates from a woman aged 55-69 years in good health. CDR3 sequence: CASNTGEGAYEQYF. The nucleotide sequence is given as TGCGCCAGCAACACAGGGGAAGGGGCCTACGAGCAGTACTTC. The entire variable domain, with the stretches around the CDR3 drawn from the reference TRBV5-1 and TRBJ2-7 proteins, is KAGVTQTPRYLIKTRGQQVTLSCSPISGHRSVSWYQQTPGQGLQFLFEYFSETQRNKGNFPGRFSGRQFSNSRSEMNVSTLELGDSALYLCASNTGEGAYEQYFGPGTRLTVT.